The next 11 T cell receptor beta chains were all read from a single sample in a study. TCRdb ran MiXCR on the RT-PCR reads and lists one entry per CDR3 protein. The sample has about 700,000 distinct CDR3 sequences, over 12% seen once. Sequencing was done on a sample of memory CD4+ T cells from blood. The source of these receptors is a female donor in good health, serving as a healthy control.

The sample holds many counts of this clonotype. The chain is built from TRBV6-6 and TRBJ2-5; tentatively, D is TRBD2 (6 bases). Deletions cut 5 bases from V and 10 bases from J, with 20 bases between. The CDR3 loop spans 14 amino acids. CDR1 is MNHNY, CDR2 SVGAGI, per germline (reference sequence). CDR3 protein: CASSPSTGLGGQYF. For the CDR3, the DNA is TGTGCCAGCAGTCCTTCGACGGGCCTCGGGGGCCAGTACTTC.

This chain uses TRBV7-8 with TRBJ2-4; weak D call: TRBD1 (5 bases). V gave up 1 base and J gave up 0 bases, with 13 bases separating them. The CDR3 consists of 17 residues. Germline assignment: CDR1 SGHVS and CDR2 FQNEAQ. As DNA, the CDR3 is TGTGCCAGCAGCTTAGTAGGGGCATACCTAGCCAAAAACATTCAGTACTTC. This sequence encodes CASSLVGAYLAKNIQYF.

This clonotype was seen ten or more times. This sequence joins TRBV29-1 and TRBJ1-5; 10 positions agree with TRBD1. J was trimmed by 5 bases and V by 4 bases; bases with no gene match: 8. Germline V gene sequence: CDR1 SQVTM, CDR2 ANQGSEA. This CDR3 is built from 15 residues. The CDR3 bases are TGCAGCGTTGGAGGGACAGGGGCCTGGGATCAGCCCCAGCATTTT. Amino acids: CSVGGTGAWDQPQHF.

This clonotype was seen only a few times. The chain is built from TRBV5-1 and TRBJ1-1, with 7 bases matching TRBD1. CDR1 and CDR2 (germline): SGHRS, YFSETQ. J lost 1 base, V lost 3 bases, and 9 bases had no gene match. The CDR3 has 16 amino acids. The CDR3 is CASSSYTGAANTEAFF. CDR3 in DNA: TGCGCCAGCAGCTCTTATACAGGGGCGGCGAACACTGAAGCTTTCTTT. Together with reference TRBV5-1 and TRBJ1-1, the CDR3 gives the full variable domain: KAGVTQTPRYLIKTRGQQVTLSCSPISGHRSVSWYQQTPGQGLQFLFEYFSETQRNKGNFPGRFSGRQFSNSRSEMNVSTLELGDSALYLCASSSYTGAANTEAFFGQGTRLTVV.

This clonotype was picked up a small number of times. CDR3 nucleotide sequence: TGCAGTGCTCCCCAGGGGGGCGGTTGGGGGACCCAGTACTTC. This gives the protein CSAPQGGGWGTQYF. The chain couples TRBV20-1 to TRBJ2-5; D perhaps matches TRBD1 (7 bases). Germline CDR1 DFQATT, CDR2 SNEGSKA (reference sequence). The CDR3 loop spans 14 amino acids. With 5 bases removed from V and 7 bases from J, the gap between germline ends came to 20 bases.

V usage is TRBV12-3 or TRBV12-4 and J usage is TRBJ1-2; D is uncertain. This CDR3 has 15 residues. Trimming removed 6 bases at V and 4 bases at J, with 18 bases between. CDR3 loop: CASRLDQTLPYGYTF. DNA for the CDR3: TGTGCCAGCAGGCTAGACCAGACTCTGCCCTATGGCTACACCTTC.

The table lists this clonotype with a few counts. The chain is built from TRBV6-2 or TRBV6-3 and TRBJ2-7; maybe TRBD1 (6 bases). The CDR3 sequence is 18 residues long. The germline V gene encodes CDR1 MNHEY and CDR2 SVGEGT. With 4 bases removed from V and 0 bases from J, the gap between germline ends came to 22 bases. Here the CDR3 reads CASSSTLSPGQYSYEQYF. For the CDR3, the DNA is TGTGCCAGCAGTTCGACGCTCTCTCCGGGACAATACTCCTACGAGCAGTACTTC.

This chain connects TRBV6-1 to TRBJ2-7; D is uncertain. Trimming removed 6 bases at V and 1 base at J, with 19 bases between. The germline V gene encodes CDR1 MNHNS and CDR2 SASEGT. This CDR3 has 16 amino acids. The CDR3 region is CASSPLHGVESYEQYF. CDR3 nucleotide sequence: TGTGCCAGCAGCCCCCTGCATGGGGTAGAGTCCTACGAGCAGTACTTC.

This clonotype was counted a few times. This chain connects TRBV2 to TRBJ1-2; TRBD1 agrees at 9 bases. Losses at the gene ends were 4 bases for V and 6 bases for J; bases not matched to a gene: 9. The germline gives CDR1 SNHLY, CDR2 FYNNEI. This CDR3 is built from 15 residues. The DNA for the CDR3 is TGTGCCAGCAGTGTGACGGGACAGGGCCAGGATGGCTACACCTTC. Its translation: CASSVTGQGQDGYTF.

In this sample, this clonotype turned up many times. The genes are TRBV6-2 or TRBV6-3 and TRBJ2-5, with 7 bases that match TRBD1. This CDR3 has 14 amino acids. The J segment lost 0 bases and the V segment lost 6 bases, leaving 4 bases of the junction unmatched. Germline V lookup: CDR1 MNHEY, CDR2 SVGEGT. CDR3 loop: CASSIDRDQETQYF. The CDR3, as DNA: TGTGCCAGCAGCATCGACAGGGACCAAGAGACCCAGTACTTC.

This clonotype was counted only a few times. V is TRBV3-1 and J is TRBJ1-2, with 9 bases that match TRBD1. CDR1 and CDR2 (germline): LGHDT, YNNKEL (reference sequence). After removal of 0 bases from V and 7 bases from J, the junction contained 6 bases not matched to a gene. The CDR3 has 15 amino acids. CDR3 residues: CASSQEGQGSGGYTF. DNA for the CDR3: TGTGCCAGCAGCCAAGAGGGACAGGGAAGTGGTGGCTACACCTTC.